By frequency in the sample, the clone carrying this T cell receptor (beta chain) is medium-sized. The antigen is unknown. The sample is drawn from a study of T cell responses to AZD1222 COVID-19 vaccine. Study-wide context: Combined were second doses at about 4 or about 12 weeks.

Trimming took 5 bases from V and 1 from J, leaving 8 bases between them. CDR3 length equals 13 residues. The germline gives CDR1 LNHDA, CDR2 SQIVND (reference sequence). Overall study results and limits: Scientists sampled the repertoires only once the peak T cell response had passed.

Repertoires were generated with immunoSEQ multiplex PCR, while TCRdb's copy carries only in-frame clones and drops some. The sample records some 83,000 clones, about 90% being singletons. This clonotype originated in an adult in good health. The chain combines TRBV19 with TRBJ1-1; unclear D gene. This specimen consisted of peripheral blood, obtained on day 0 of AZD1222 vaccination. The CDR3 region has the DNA TGTGCCAGTAGTCTCGTGGAGAACACTGAAGCTTTCTTT. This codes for CASSLVENTEAFF.